The rows below give T cell receptor beta chains drawn from one sample of a study of OX40 agonist ivuxolimab in advanced cancers. Sequencing was performed with immunoSEQ multiplex PCR; in TCRdb, only in-frame clones are kept and a portion is missing. The table includes 80,000 to 100,000 clones, about nine tenths detected once. Sequenced material: CD4+ or CD8+ T cells sorted from blood, taken in a trial of the OX40 agonist ivuxolimab. The receptors derive from an adult with an advanced solid tumor such as melanoma, head and neck, liver or kidney cancer. CDR3s include the opening cysteine and the closing phenylalanine or tryptophan. Fields, in order: V gene, J gene, clone size, D gene, CDR3 protein, CDR3 DNA. The D gene is left open where the match is weak. Size is stated for part of the rows, as once, few or many counts, or as a class when the clone is expanded.

v_gene: TRBV15; j_gene: TRBJ2-2; abundance: NA; d_gene: NA; CDR3aa: CATRVRHLNTGELFF; CDR3nt: TGTGCCACCCGGGTTAGACATTTGAACACCGGGGAGCTGTTTTTT
v_gene: TRBV6-5; j_gene: TRBJ1-1; abundance: NA; d_gene: NA; CDR3aa: CASSYSGTKAFF; CDR3nt: TGTGCCAGCAGCTACTCCGGGACCAAAGCTTTCTTT
v_gene: TRBV7-8; j_gene: TRBJ2-5; abundance: NA; d_gene: NA; CDR3aa: CASSLAQETQYF; CDR3nt: TGTGCCAGCAGCTTAGCGCAAGAGACCCAGTACTTC
v_gene: TRBV6-4; j_gene: TRBJ1-2; abundance: few; d_gene: NA; CDR3aa: CASSDEQGGYTF; CDR3nt: TGTGCCAGCAGTGACGAACAGGGCGGCTACACCTTC
v_gene: TRBV18; j_gene: TRBJ2-7; abundance: NA; d_gene: TRBD2; CDR3aa: CASSPVAGGSYEQYF; CDR3nt: TGTGCCAGCTCACCCGTGGCGGGAGGATCTTACGAGCAGTACTTC
v_gene: TRBV5-4; j_gene: TRBJ2-3; abundance: NA; d_gene: TRBD2; CDR3aa: CASSRLLAGGSKDTQYF; CDR3nt: TGTGCCAGCAGCCGACTACTAGCGGGGGGGAGTAAAGATACGCAGTATTTT
v_gene: TRBV7-9; j_gene: TRBJ2-7; abundance: NA; d_gene: NA; CDR3aa: CASSRNRDHEQYF; CDR3nt: TGTGCCAGCAGCCGGAACAGGGACCACGAGCAGTACTTC
v_gene: TRBV27; j_gene: TRBJ2-4; abundance: NA; d_gene: NA; CDR3aa: CASSTRDLWAKNIQYF; CDR3nt: TGTGCCAGCAGCACCAGGGACTTATGGGCCAAAAACATTCAGTACTTC
v_gene: TRBV19; j_gene: TRBJ1-1; abundance: few; d_gene: NA; CDR3aa: CASSIERRAFF; CDR3nt: TGTGCCAGTAGTATTGAACGGAGAGCTTTCTTT
v_gene: TRBV7-8; j_gene: TRBJ1-2; abundance: NA; d_gene: NA; CDR3aa: CASSLGPTYAYGYTF; CDR3nt: TGTGCCAGCAGCTTAGGGCCGACATATGCCTATGGCTACACCTTC
v_gene: TRBV2; j_gene: TRBJ1-6; abundance: few; d_gene: NA; CDR3aa: CASSGQAGRNSPLHF; CDR3nt: TGTGCCAGCAGTGGACAGGCGGGAAGGAATTCACCCCTCCACTTT
v_gene: TRBV6-6; j_gene: TRBJ2-7; abundance: NA; d_gene: NA; CDR3aa: CASSYNGGPAYEQYF; CDR3nt: TGTGCCAGCAGTTACAACGGGGGACCAGCCTACGAGCAGTACTTC
v_gene: TRBV6-1; j_gene: TRBJ2-1; abundance: NA; d_gene: TRBD2; CDR3aa: CASSVGGGQGEQFF; CDR3nt: TGTGCCAGCAGTGTCGGGGGGGGGCAGGGGGAGCAGTTCTTC
v_gene: TRBV27; j_gene: TRBJ1-5; abundance: NA; d_gene: NA; CDR3aa: CASSWGGTSFQHF; CDR3nt: TGTGCCAGCAGTTGGGGGGGGACATCGTTCCAGCATTTT
v_gene: TRBV11-2; j_gene: TRBJ2-5; abundance: NA; d_gene: TRBD2; CDR3aa: CASSTPGLAGGGETQYF; CDR3nt: TGTGCCAGCAGCACTCCGGGACTAGCGGGGGGAGGGGAGACCCAGTACTTC
v_gene: TRBV11-2; j_gene: TRBJ2-7; abundance: NA; d_gene: NA; CDR3aa: CASSLDRSYEQYF; CDR3nt: TGTGCCAGCAGCCTCGACAGGAGCTACGAGCAGTACTTC
v_gene: TRBV7-9; j_gene: TRBJ1-4; abundance: once; d_gene: NA; CDR3aa: CASSQGGGQVLFF; CDR3nt: TGTGCCAGCAGCCAAGGGGGAGGGCAGGTACTGTTTTTT
v_gene: TRBV27; j_gene: TRBJ2-6; abundance: NA; d_gene: TRBD1; CDR3aa: CASSLVGQGLANVLTF; CDR3nt: TGTGCCAGCAGTCTAGTCGGACAGGGTTTGGCCAACGTCCTGACTTTC
v_gene: TRBV10-3; j_gene: TRBJ2-5; abundance: NA; d_gene: NA; CDR3aa: CAISGYTSGSSAPETQYF; CDR3nt: TGTGCCATCAGTGGATACACTTCGGGATCATCGGCGCCGGAGACCCAGTACTTC
v_gene: TRBV2; j_gene: TRBJ2-5; abundance: NA; d_gene: NA; CDR3aa: CASSEGRETQYF; CDR3nt: TGTGCCAGCAGTGAAGGTCGGGAGACCCAGTACTTC
v_gene: TRBV7-8; j_gene: TRBJ2-7; abundance: NA; d_gene: TRBD1; CDR3aa: CASSRQGGEQYF; CDR3nt: TGTGCCAGCAGCCGACAGGGCGGCGAGCAGTACTTC
v_gene: TRBV5-1; j_gene: TRBJ2-2; abundance: NA; d_gene: TRBD2; CDR3aa: CASRPTSGRIGELFF; CDR3nt: TGCGCCAGCAGGCCGACTAGCGGGAGAATCGGGGAGCTGTTTTTT
v_gene: TRBV30; j_gene: TRBJ1-2; abundance: NA; d_gene: NA; CDR3aa: CAWSVGRTNYGYTF; CDR3nt: TGTGCCTGGAGTGTAGGCCGTACTAACTATGGCTACACCTTC
v_gene: TRBV30; j_gene: TRBJ2-2; abundance: NA; d_gene: NA; CDR3aa: CATEGTDSFNTGELFF; CDR3nt: TGTGCCACCGAAGGCACAGACTCCTTTAACACCGGGGAGCTGTTTTTT
v_gene: TRBV2; j_gene: TRBJ2-5; abundance: NA; d_gene: NA; CDR3aa: CASSDSVETQYF; CDR3nt: TGTGCCAGCAGTGATTCGGTGGAGACCCAGTACTTC
v_gene: TRBV10-3; j_gene: TRBJ2-2; abundance: NA; d_gene: NA; CDR3aa: CAISYRSPGELFF; CDR3nt: TGTGCCATCAGCTACCGGAGCCCCGGGGAGCTGTTTTTT
v_gene: TRBV7-3; j_gene: TRBJ2-1; abundance: NA; d_gene: NA; CDR3aa: CASSLSPVPGEQFF; CDR3nt: TGTGCCAGCAGCTTAAGTCCAGTTCCCGGTGAGCAGTTCTTC
v_gene: TRBV27; j_gene: TRBJ1-2; abundance: NA; d_gene: NA; CDR3aa: CASSFWGALQTGGYTF; CDR3nt: TGTGCCAGCAGTTTCTGGGGGGCGCTGCAGACGGGAGGCTACACCTTC
v_gene: TRBV11-2; j_gene: TRBJ2-4; abundance: NA; d_gene: NA; CDR3aa: CASSQISVAKNIQYF; CDR3nt: TGTGCCAGCAGCCAGATTTCGGTAGCCAAAAACATTCAGTACTTC
v_gene: TRBV19; j_gene: TRBJ1-2; abundance: NA; d_gene: NA; CDR3aa: CASSRAEGYGYTF; CDR3nt: TGTGCCAGTAGTAGGGCCGAGGGGTATGGCTACACCTTC
v_gene: TRBV9; j_gene: TRBJ2-3; abundance: NA; d_gene: NA; CDR3aa: CASSTGSRNTQYF; CDR3nt: TGTGCCAGCAGCACGGGGTCCCGAAATACGCAGTATTTT
v_gene: TRBV5-4; j_gene: TRBJ2-1; abundance: NA; d_gene: TRBD2; CDR3aa: CASSPRPGTSGTNEQFF; CDR3nt: TGTGCCAGCAGCCCCCGCCCCGGGACTAGCGGGACCAATGAGCAGTTCTTC
v_gene: TRBV18; j_gene: TRBJ2-7; abundance: NA; d_gene: NA; CDR3aa: CASSLTDTQQYF; CDR3nt: TGTGCCAGCTCACTAACGGACACCCAGCAGTACTTC